The 32 T cell receptor beta chains listed next were all sequenced from one sample in a study of control samples from healthy donors and cancer patients. Produced via immunoSEQ multiplex PCR; TCRdb's table is partial and in-frame only. The repertoire consists of fewer than 90,000 clones, with 70% to 90% occurring once and the leading ten covering under 7.5%. The material sequenced was blood. All receptors derive from a woman aged 50 to 65 in good health.

V gene TRBV6-1 combines with J gene TRBJ1-3; D is possibly TRBD1 (5 bases). Germline lookup yields CDR1 MNHNS and CDR2 SASEGT. The V and J ends lost 2 bases and 0 bases respectively, with 8 bases between them. The CDR3 length is 15 residues. CDR3 in amino acids: CASSEIQGSGNTIYF. The CDR3 DNA sequence: TGTGCCAGCAGTGAAATTCAGGGCTCTGGAAACACCATATATTTT.

CDR3 loop: CASSYFTEQYF. The DNA of the CDR3 is TGTGCCAGCAGTTACTTCACAGAGCAGTACTTC. This chain uses TRBV6-6 with TRBJ2-7; D uncertain. The length of the CDR3 is 11 residues. Germline CDR1 and CDR2: MNHNY and SVGAGI (reference sequence). V shed 1 base and J shed 7 bases, with 5 bases lying between them.

This clone showed up just once. The chain employs TRBV25-1 and TRBJ1-1, with TRBD1 identical over 7 bases. The CDR3 has 15 amino acids. The V segment lost 2 bases and the J segment 4 bases; nucleotides outside the gene matches: 7. The germline V gene encodes CDR1 MGHDK and CDR2 SYGVNS. The CDR3 loop reads CASSERKDRTTEAFF. The CDR3 DNA is TGTGCCAGCAGTGAACGAAAGGACAGGACCACTGAAGCTTTCTTT.

This clone was counted a single time. The V gene is TRBV7-9, the J gene TRBJ2-7; D gene ambiguous. V was clipped by 2 bases and J by 4 bases, with 9 bases between them. Germline assignment: CDR1 SEHNR and CDR2 FQNEAQ (reference sequence). There are 13 residues in the CDR3. CDR3 sequence (DNA): TGTGCCAGCAGCTTACAAGGCAGGTACGAGCAGTACTTC. Translating it yields CASSLQGRYEQYF.

This clone was counted between two and nine times. J is TRBJ2-3 and V is TRBV7-9; TRBD2 aligns across 7 bases. This CDR3 has 17 amino acids. The J segment lost 2 bases and the V segment lost 4 bases, leaving 12 bases of the junction unmatched. From germline, CDR1 is SEHNR and CDR2 FQNEAQ (reference sequence). The CDR3 bases are TGTGCCAGCAGCTGGATACAGACTAGCACTTACACAGATACGCAGTATTTT. As protein: CASSWIQTSTYTDTQYF.

In DNA form, the CDR3 reads TGTGCCAGCAGCCAAGATCCCCGCAGGGACGGCTACACCTTC. Its translation: CASSQDPRRDGYTF. The V call is TRBV4-2, the J call TRBJ1-2, with D tentatively TRBD1 (5 bases). Trimming shortened V by 0 bases and J by 8 bases, and 13 bases separated the two germline ends. This CDR3 comprises 14 residues. Germline CDR1 is LGHNA and CDR2 is YNFKEQ.

The V gene is TRBV9, the J gene TRBJ1-4, with a possible D match to TRBD1 (6 bases). Deletions cut 2 bases from V and 2 bases from J, with 7 bases between. Germline V lookup: CDR1 SGDLS, CDR2 YYNGEE. CDR3 length: 14 residues. The CDR3, as DNA: TGTGCCAGCAGCGTTCAGGGGACTAATGAAAAACTGTTTTTT. As protein: CASSVQGTNEKLFF.

The gene calls are TRBV7-9 and TRBJ1-4; D gene ambiguous. The CDR3 totals 14 residues. The V end lost 2 bases, the J end lost 3 bases, and 7 bases lay between the germline ends. Germline V gene sequence: CDR1 SEHNR, CDR2 FQNEAQ (reference sequence). The CDR3 nucleotides are TGTGCCAGCAGCTTACCGACGGCTAATGAAAAACTGTTTTTT. The encoded protein is CASSLPTANEKLFF.

The gene calls are TRBV5-5 and TRBJ2-7; TRBD1 aligns across 9 bases. There are 15 residues in the CDR3. Germline values: CDR1 SGHKS, CDR2 YYEKEE (reference sequence). V was pared by 4 bases and J by 4 bases, with 9 bases of the junction left unmatched. CDR3 region: CASSIRTGGAYEQYF. The CDR3 region has the DNA TGTGCCAGCAGCATAAGAACAGGGGGCGCATACGAGCAGTACTTC. The entire variable domain, with the rest obtained from reference TRBV5-5 and TRBJ2-7, is as follows: DAGVTQSPTHLIKTRGQQVTLRCSPISGHKSVSWYQQVLGQGPQFIFQYYEKEERGRGNFPDRFSARQFPNYSSELNVNALLLGDSALYLCASSIRTGGAYEQYFGPGTRLTVT.

The chain employs TRBV2 and TRBJ2-1, with TRBD2 matching over 7 bases. Per germline, CDR1 SNHLY and CDR2 FYNNEI. The CDR3 has 14 amino acids. V lost 4 bases and J lost 5; bases outside the gene matches: 5. Here the CDR3 DNA reads TGTGCCAGCAGTGTAAGCGGGGCCCACAATGAGCAGTTCTTC. This gives the protein CASSVSGAHNEQFF.

The rearrangement links TRBV3-1 (or the pseudogene TRBV3-2) to TRBJ2-1, with D uncertain. This CDR3 spans 12 amino acids. V gave up 6 bases and J gave up 2 bases, with 5 bases separating them. Germline-derived CDR1 and CDR2 are LGHDT and YNNKEL (reference sequence). This CDR3 reads CASRGTYNEQFF. The CDR3 DNA sequence: TGTGCCAGCAGGGGGACCTACAATGAGCAGTTCTTC.

The rearrangement uses TRBV3-1 (or the pseudogene TRBV3-2) and TRBJ2-7; TRBD2 aligns across 7 bases. J was trimmed by 2 bases and V by 4 bases; bases with no gene match: 5. The CDR3 covers 14 residues. Germline V lookup: CDR1 LGHDT, CDR2 YNNKEL (reference sequence). The CDR3 bases are TGTGCCAGCAGCCTACGGGAGGTACCCTACGAGCAGTACTTC. Protein sequence: CASSLREVPYEQYF.

V and J are TRBV11-2 and TRBJ1-6; D gene uncertain. CDR3 length equals 12 residues. Trimming took off 1 base at V and 7 bases at J, with 2 bases between the two ends. From germline, CDR1 is SGHAT and CDR2 FQNNGV. The CDR3 protein is CASSLANSPLHF. Written as DNA, the CDR3 is TGTGCCAGCAGCTTAGCCAATTCACCCCTCCACTTT.

The chain links TRBV3-1 (or the pseudogene TRBV3-2) to TRBJ2-2; the match to TRBD1 covers 10 bases. CDR3 length: 15 amino acids. The germline gives CDR1 LGHDT, CDR2 YNNKEL (reference sequence). Trimming took 9 bases from V and 3 from J; bases not matched to a gene: 7. CDR3 in DNA: TGTGCCAGTACGGGACAGGGGCTTGACACCGGGGAGCTGTTTTTT. This encodes CASTGQGLDTGELFF.

The rearrangement links TRBV10-1 to TRBJ2-7; 9 positions agree with TRBD2. V shed 7 bases and J 3 bases; nucleotides not matched to a gene: 22. The CDR3 is 19 residues long. Germline V lookup: CDR1 WNHNN, CDR2 SYGVQD (reference sequence). CDR3 sequence (DNA): TGCGCCAGCAACAATCCGGGTAGCCTAGCGGGGATCCCATTCTACGAGCAGTACTTC. Translating gives CASNNPGSLAGIPFYEQYF.

There are a few counts of this clone. This chain links TRBV11-2 with TRBJ1-6; TRBD1 is a possible D gene (6 bases). The CDR3 spans 15 residues. V lost 3 bases and J lost 5, with 11 bases in between. Per germline, CDR1 SGHAT and CDR2 FQNNGV. The CDR3: CASSLQGGDNSPLHF. CDR3 nucleotide sequence: TGTGCCAGCAGCTTGCAAGGGGGGGATAATTCACCCCTCCACTTT.

The chain joins TRBV7-9 to TRBJ1-1; TRBD1 agrees at 8 bases. The V segment lost 5 bases and the J segment 4 bases; nucleotides outside the gene matches: 6. Germline V lookup: CDR1 SEHNR, CDR2 FQNEAQ (reference sequence). This CDR3 comprises 14 residues. For the CDR3, the DNA is TGTGCCAGCAGCCAGCAGGGGGCGATCACTGAAGCTTTCTTT. Protein sequence: CASSQQGAITEAFF.

This clone was detected a few times. V gene TRBV6-5 combines with J gene TRBJ1-1, with unresolved D. The V and J ends lost 6 bases and 1 base respectively, with 3 bases between them. The V gene's germline CDR1 is MNHEY and CDR2 SVGAGI. This CDR3 region has 11 residues. Here the CDR3 reads CASRRNTEAFF. The CDR3 DNA is TGTGCCAGCAGGAGGAACACTGAAGCTTTCTTT.

This clone was recorded a few times. V is TRBV5-4 and J is TRBJ1-2; 7 bases agree with TRBD1. This CDR3 is built from 13 residues. With V trimmed by 1 base and J by 7 bases, 4 bases remained unmatched. Germline-derived CDR1 and CDR2 are SGHNT and YYREEE (reference sequence). This chain's CDR3 is CASSLNTGVGYTF. The DNA of the CDR3 is TGTGCCAGCAGCTTGAACACAGGGGTTGGCTACACCTTC.

The chain couples TRBV19 to TRBJ1-1, with 12 bases aligning to TRBD1. This CDR3 is built from 16 residues. The V and J ends lost 2 bases and 5 bases, in that order; junction bases with no gene match: 6. Germline CDR1 LNHDA, CDR2 SQIVND (reference sequence). The CDR3 sequence is CASSIRGTGGRTEAFF. CDR3 DNA sequence: TGTGCCAGTAGTATAAGAGGGACAGGGGGCAGGACTGAAGCTTTCTTT.

In this sample, this clone turned up once. This chain links TRBV19 with TRBJ2-1; 8 bases are a match to TRBD2. The CDR3 runs to 16 residues. Germline CDR1 reads LNHDA; CDR2 reads SQIVND (reference sequence). J was trimmed by 4 bases and V by 5 bases; bases with no gene match: 10. The CDR3 protein is CASSRTGGANYNEQFF. The DNA for the CDR3 is TGTGCCAGTAGTCGTACCGGGGGGGCGAATTACAATGAGCAGTTCTTC.

The J gene is TRBJ1-6, the V gene TRBV5-6; 10 bases map to TRBD1. Germline-derived CDR1 and CDR2 are SGHDT and YYEEEE. V dropped 7 bases and J dropped 3; count of bases not matched to a gene: 10. The CDR3 covers 17 residues. For the CDR3, the DNA is TGTGCCAGCTTTCGGGGACAGGGGATTAGCTATAATTCACCCCTCCACTTT. Amino acids: CASFRGQGISYNSPLHF.

V and J are TRBV30 and TRBJ2-3; D may be TRBD2 (7 bases). V dropped 2 bases and J dropped 11 bases, with 17 bases sitting between them. In germline, CDR1 is GTSNPN, CDR2 SVGIG (reference sequence). This CDR3 spans 13 amino acids. For the CDR3, the DNA is TGTGCCTGGAGTCCCATTGAGAGGGGGGGGCAGTATTTT. It translates to CAWSPIERGGQYF.

CDR3 in DNA: TGTGCCTGGAGTGTACGAAGTTATGGCTACACCTTC. Translating gives CAWSVRSYGYTF. The rearrangement uses TRBV30 and TRBJ1-2; no clear D. Germline CDR1 and CDR2: GTSNPN and SVGIG (reference sequence). This CDR3 spans 12 amino acids. V lost 0 bases and J 5 bases, leaving 7 bases between the germline ends.

This chain uses TRBV27 with TRBJ1-2; 7 nucleotides agree with TRBD1. J was trimmed by 6 bases and V by 8 bases; bases with no gene match: 9. The CDR3 runs to 13 residues. The germline V gene has CDR1 MNHEY and CDR2 SMNVEV (reference sequence). Here the CDR3 DNA reads TGTGCCAGCGCCCTAACAGGGGTCAATGGCTACACCTTC. Amino acid sequence: CASALTGVNGYTF.

The chain employs TRBV6-6 and TRBJ1-5; a weak D match, TRBD1 (5 bases). Germline CDR1 is MNHNY and CDR2 is SVGAGI (reference sequence). The CDR3 sequence is 13 residues long. The V end was cut by 4 bases, the J end by 12 bases, with 16 bases between. CDR3 region: CASSSGTGTDQHF. CDR3 nucleotide sequence: TGTGCCAGCAGTTCCGGGACCGGGACTGACCAGCATTTT.

The chain employs TRBV19 and TRBJ2-3; 10 nucleotides line up with TRBD1. Per the germline V gene, CDR1 is LNHDA and CDR2 is SQIVND (reference sequence). The CDR3 consists of 13 residues. Trimming cost V 11 bases and J 3 bases; bases outside gene matches: 5. Here the CDR3 reads CAGDRGHTDTQYF. CDR3 sequence (DNA): TGTGCCGGTGACAGGGGGCATACAGATACGCAGTATTTT.

The V and J genes are TRBV5-8 and TRBJ2-1; 11 bases are shared with TRBD1. J gave up 7 bases and V 2 bases, and 11 bases lay outside the gene matches. The CDR3 spans 17 residues. Germline lookup yields CDR1 SGHTS and CDR2 YDEGEE. CDR3: CASSFNYGQGAWNEQFF. As DNA, the CDR3 is TGTGCCAGCAGCTTCAACTATGGACAGGGGGCTTGGAATGAGCAGTTCTTC.

The V call is TRBV27, the J call TRBJ1-4, with D maybe TRBD1 (5 bases). Germline assignment: CDR1 MNHEY and CDR2 SMNVEV (reference sequence). Trimming removed 4 bases from V and 7 bases from J, with 13 bases in between. CDR3 length: 14 residues. The CDR3 bases are TGTGCCAGCAGTTCCGTCCAGGGCGGTGAAAAACTGTTTTTT. Translation: CASSSVQGGEKLFF.

This rearrangement joins TRBV7-2 to TRBJ2-7; D might be TRBD2 (6 bases). Germline V gene data show CDR1 as SGHTA and CDR2 as FQGNSA. The length of the CDR3 is 15 residues. The V end was cut by 1 base, the J end by 0 bases, with 10 bases between. The CDR3 is CASSLGGESSYEQYF. For the CDR3, the DNA is TGTGCCAGCAGCTTAGGGGGGGAGAGCTCCTACGAGCAGTACTTC.

The CDR3 protein is CASSPGQGAYGYTF. The DNA for the CDR3 is TGCGCCAGCAGCCCGGGACAGGGTGCCTATGGCTACACCTTC. The chain recombines TRBV5-1 with TRBJ1-2; TRBD1 agrees at 9 bases. CDR1 and CDR2 from the germline V gene are SGHRS and YFSETQ. The CDR3 runs 14 residues. V lost 4 bases and J lost 4; bases outside the gene matches: 5.

This chain joins TRBV5-4 and TRBJ1-1; the D gene is possibly TRBD1 (5 bases). Trimming removed 5 bases at V and 1 base at J, with 9 bases between. Germline loops: CDR1 SGHNT, CDR2 YYREEE (reference sequence). CDR3 size: 13 residues. The CDR3 loop reads CASSQTENTEAFF. The CDR3, as DNA: TGTGCCAGCAGTCAGACAGAGAACACTGAAGCTTTCTTT.